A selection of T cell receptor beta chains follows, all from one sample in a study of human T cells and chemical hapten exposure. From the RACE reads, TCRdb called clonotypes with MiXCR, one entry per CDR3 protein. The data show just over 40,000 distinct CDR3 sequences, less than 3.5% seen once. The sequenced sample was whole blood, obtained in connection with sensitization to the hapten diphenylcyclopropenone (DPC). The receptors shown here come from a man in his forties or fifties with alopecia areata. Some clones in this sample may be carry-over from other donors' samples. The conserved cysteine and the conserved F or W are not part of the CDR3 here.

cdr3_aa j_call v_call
ASSFLAGGEQY TRBJ2-7 TRBV5-6
ASSSTNNEQF TRBJ2-1 TRBV18
ASSQDLSGSLKTQY TRBJ2-5 TRBV4-2
ASSLPQSRTEAF TRBJ1-1 TRBV13
ASSSRGASTDTQY TRBJ2-3 TRBV12-3/TRBV12-4
ASSYEGRGEQF TRBJ2-1 TRBV6-5
ASDTRVGHYEQY TRBJ2-7 TRBV28
ASSLRTSGSQETQY TRBJ2-5 TRBV7-9
SASVRGAHTEAF TRBJ1-1 TRBV20-1
ASSYPTTGLDTQY TRBJ2-3 TRBV28
ASSQAGGGEQY TRBJ2-7 TRBV4-1
ASSLTHAPGNTIY TRBJ1-3 TRBV7-8
ASSPPSGSTDTQY TRBJ2-3 TRBV18
ASSGLREPDTQY TRBJ2-3 TRBV3-1
ASMAGDRGEAF TRBJ1-1 TRBV6-5
ASRQQGQAINSPLH TRBJ1-6 TRBV27
SARIRRGGFGEKLF TRBJ1-4 TRBV20-1
ASRTSGSYEQY TRBJ2-7 TRBV12-3/TRBV12-4
ASSQDLGYTEAF TRBJ1-1 TRBV3-1
ASSDSGGHSYEQY TRBJ2-7 TRBV6-5
ASSQDVGYNYGYT TRBJ1-2 TRBV3-1
ASSYPGPTY TRBJ2-5 TRBV28
ASSLGGTPYEQY TRBJ2-7 TRBV5-5
ASSSRRVANQPQH TRBJ1-5 TRBV28
ASSFLDSEKLF TRBJ1-4 TRBV12-3/TRBV12-4
ASSLGLRSYEQY TRBJ2-7 TRBV7-2
ASSYARGVTDTQY TRBJ2-3 TRBV28
ASSLSLPAGPKNIQY TRBJ2-4 TRBV27
ASSQDLKGEQY TRBJ2-7 TRBV14
SASSVGNEQF TRBJ2-1 TRBV20-1
ASSSRPDISTQY TRBJ2-3 TRBV9
ASRRPSGNTEQF TRBJ2-1 TRBV2
ASSPGRETQY TRBJ2-5 TRBV18
ASSSRDSHYEQY TRBJ2-7 TRBV7-9
SLNPRSGRNEQF TRBJ2-1 TRBV20-1
ASSFSTGIHSPLH TRBJ1-6 TRBV7-9
ASSPGTSGYNEQF TRBJ2-1 TRBV6-2/TRBV6-3
ASSYSFLGVGELF TRBJ2-2 TRBV6-5
ASSTAGTEAF TRBJ1-1 TRBV28
SASGYSYEQY TRBJ2-7 TRBV20-1
ASSLRAPLEQETQY TRBJ2-5 TRBV13
ASTELAKNIQY TRBJ2-4 TRBV6-6
ASWDYSYNEQF TRBJ2-1 TRBV28
ASSLGGGVQPQN TRBJ1-5 TRBV7-9
ASSVLGTALTDTQY TRBJ2-3 TRBV7-9
ASSLAWEGMANNEQF TRBJ2-1 TRBV7-8
ASSSSGYSYEQY TRBJ2-7 TRBV27
ASTRGGQGASGYT TRBJ1-2 TRBV6-5
ASSLMAAGNTIY TRBJ1-3 TRBV12-3/TRBV12-4
ASSLIPSGSKYEQF TRBJ2-1 TRBV7-3
ASSFQSYTEAF TRBJ1-1 TRBV7-6
ASSASGTSTDTQY TRBJ2-3 TRBV9